Below are 22 T cell receptor beta chains sequenced from a single sample in a study of CD8+ T cells in alopecia areata. Following extraction, RNA underwent reverse transcription to cDNA, which served as the sequencing template. Profiling relied on immunoSEQ multiplex PCR, and the TCRdb table lists in-frame clones only, not all of them. The sample holds 150,000 to 250,000 clones; roughly 64% are singletons and the top ten take more than 5.5%. Treatment reported: oral pan-JAK inhibitor, 5-10 mg twice daily. The sequenced sample was CD4+ T cells sorted from blood, obtained at week 24, from a patient treated with tofacitinib. The receptors shown here come from a human donor with alopecia areata.

This clone has just a few counts. V and J are TRBV25-1 and TRBJ2-5; TRBD1 might be the D (5 bases). Trimming removed 3 bases from V and 2 bases from J, with 16 bases in between. The CDR3 totals 16 residues. Germline V lookup: CDR1 MGHDK, CDR2 SYGVNS. This CDR3 is CASSDRTTALQETQYF. CDR3 in DNA: TGTGCCAGCAGTGATCGGACAACAGCGTTACAAGAGACCCAGTACTTC.

V usage is TRBV7-9 and J usage is TRBJ2-3; D is uncertain. Germline CDR1 and CDR2: SEHNR and FQNEAQ (reference sequence). The CDR3 consists of 16 residues. V lost 2 bases to trimming and J lost 0 bases, with 12 bases between them. In DNA form, the CDR3 reads TGTGCCAGCAGCTTATCAGCCAGATCGAGCACAGATACGCAGTATTTT. It is translated as CASSLSARSSTDTQYF.

The chain employs TRBV5-6 and TRBJ2-3, with TRBD2 matching over 10 bases. The ends lost 1 base at V and 5 bases at J; junction bases unmatched: 4. CDR1 is SGHDT, CDR2 YYEEEE, per germline. This CDR3 is built from 15 residues. The CDR3 DNA follows: TGTGCCAGCAGCTTGACTAGCGGGGTGCGAGATACGCAGTATTTT. Translated: CASSLTSGVRDTQYF.

This chain uses TRBV30 with TRBJ2-5; TRBD1 agrees at 7 bases. Per the germline V gene, CDR1 is GTSNPN and CDR2 is SVGIG (reference sequence). This CDR3 region has 14 residues. The junction had 6 bases not matched to a gene; V was cut back by 2 bases and J by 3 bases. The CDR3 protein is CAWSRTGVKETQYF. CDR3 bases: TGTGCCTGGAGTAGGACAGGAGTAAAAGAGACCCAGTACTTC.

This chain joins TRBV5-4 and TRBJ1-5, with 8 bases aligning to TRBD1. Germline assignment: CDR1 SGHNT and CDR2 YYREEE (reference sequence). J was trimmed by 4 bases and V by 4 bases; bases with no gene match: 7. CDR3 size: 15 residues. The CDR3 sequence: CASSDGQGLNQPQHF. DNA for the CDR3: TGTGCCAGCAGCGATGGACAGGGCCTTAATCAGCCCCAGCATTTT.

The chain couples TRBV6-4 to TRBJ2-1, with 8 bases aligning to TRBD1. CDR1 and CDR2 (germline): MRHNA, SNTAGT. The CDR3 sequence is 15 residues long. The J segment lost 6 bases and the V segment lost 3 bases, leaving 7 bases of the junction unmatched. The CDR3 nucleotides read TGTGCCAGCAGTGAACACAGGGGGGTGGGCAATGAGCAGTTCTTC. Translated: CASSEHRGVGNEQFF.

Here the CDR3 DNA reads TGCGCCAGCAGCTACGAATCTGCAGGGTATGGCTACACCTTC. Encoded protein: CASSYESAGYGYTF. The chain combines TRBV5-1 with TRBJ1-2; D might be TRBD1 (5 bases). V gave up 3 bases and J gave up 5 bases, with 14 bases separating them. The CDR3 loop spans 14 amino acids. Per the germline V gene, CDR1 is SGHRS and CDR2 is YFSETQ.

This chain links TRBV6-5 with TRBJ1-2, with TRBD1 identical over 11 bases. CDR3 size: 14 residues. Germline V CDR1 and CDR2: MNHEY, SVGAGI. V trimming: 6 bases; J trimming: 6 bases; junction bases outside the gene matches: 6. This CDR3 reads CASRRTGGLDGYTF. The DNA of the CDR3 is TGTGCCAGCAGGCGGACAGGGGGCCTGGATGGCTACACCTTC.

The V and J genes are TRBV20-1 and TRBJ1-1; tentatively, D is TRBD1 (5 bases). The CDR3 loop spans 11 amino acids. Germline V lookup: CDR1 DFQATT, CDR2 SNEGSKA (reference sequence). The CDR3 region is CSTVGDFEAFF. The CDR3 DNA is TGCAGCACAGTAGGGGACTTTGAAGCTTTCTTT.

In DNA, the CDR3 is TGTGCCTGGACTGACGGAGGGGAGAATCAGCCCCAGCATTTT. Its protein is CAWTDGGENQPQHF. J is TRBJ1-5 and V is TRBV30, with D possibly TRBD1 on 5 matching bases. This CDR3 is 14 amino acids long. The ends were cut back, 4 bases at V and 4 bases at J, with 14 bases in the middle. The germline V gene encodes CDR1 GTSNPN and CDR2 SVGIG (reference sequence).

This clone was observed a handful of times. The chain uses TRBV2 and TRBJ1-2; weak D call: TRBD1 (6 bases). The CDR3 is 14 residues long. Trimming took off 7 bases at V and 4 bases at J, with 16 bases between the two ends. Germline CDR1 is SNHLY and CDR2 is FYNNEI. The CDR3 DNA reads as TGTGCCAGCAAGCCCCAGGGGCTCGGCTATGGCTACACCTTC. Translating gives CASKPQGLGYGYTF. Full variable domain (rest looked up from reference TRBV2 and TRBJ1-2): EPEVTQTPSHQVTQMGQEVILRCVPISNHLYFYWYRQILGQKVEFLVSFYNNEISEKSEIFDDQFSVERPDGSNFTLKIRSTKLEDSAMYFCASKPQGLGYGYTFGSGTRLTVV.

The rearrangement links TRBV7-6 to TRBJ2-2, with TRBD2 as a possible D gene (6 bases). The V end was cut by 3 bases, the J end by 5 bases, with 13 bases between. In germline, CDR1 is SGHVS, CDR2 FNYEAQ. This CDR3 is built from 15 residues. CDR3 nucleotide sequence: TGTGCCAGCAGCTTTGGGACTGGTGGGACCGGGGAGCTGTTTTTT. This encodes CASSFGTGGTGELFF.

This clone was found a few times. The V gene is TRBV5-1, the J gene TRBJ2-3; 7 bases agree with TRBD1. The CDR3 contains 15 residues. Trimming took 1 base from V and 1 from J; bases not matched to a gene: 3. In germline, CDR1 is SGHRS, CDR2 YFSETQ. The CDR3 sequence is CASSLTGAGTDTQYF. CDR3 DNA: TGCGCCAGCAGCTTGACAGGGGCTGGCACAGATACGCAGTATTTT.

This clone was found once. The rearrangement joins TRBV10-3 to TRBJ2-7; 7 bases agree with TRBD1. Germline CDR1 is ENHRY and CDR2 is SYGVKD. V gave up 5 bases and J gave up 5 bases; unmatched junction bases: 0. CDR3 length: 11 residues. DNA for the CDR3: TGTGCCATCAGTACAGGGGACGAGCAGTACTTC. Translation gives CAISTGDEQYF.

This clone appeared a few times. The chain joins TRBV6-6 to TRBJ2-4; 9 nucleotides line up with TRBD1. CDR3 length: 15 residues. V gave up 5 bases and J gave up 6 bases; unmatched junction bases: 8. Germline V gives CDR1 MNHNY, CDR2 SVGAGI (reference sequence). DNA of the CDR3: TGTGCCAGCAGTCGCCAAAACAGGGGGCGAAACATTCAGTACTTC. Translated, it gives CASSRQNRGRNIQYF.

The chain carries TRBV5-4 and TRBJ2-3; D gene unclear. Germline V gene lookup returns CDR1 SGHNT and CDR2 YYREEE (reference sequence). The CDR3 has 13 residues. Deletions cut 4 bases from V and 6 bases from J, with 12 bases between. As DNA, the CDR3 is TGTGCCAGCAGCGGAACCTCGTCCGATACGCAGTATTTT. This translates into CASSGTSSDTQYF. Looking up the rest from reference TRBV5-4 and TRBJ2-3 gives the full variable domain: ETGVTQSPTHLIKTRGQQVTLRCSSQSGHNTVSWYQQALGQGPQFIFQYYREEENGRGNFPPRFSGLQFPNYSSELNVNALELDDSALYLCASSGTSSDTQYFGPGTRLTVL.

This clone appeared a few times. V and J are TRBV4-3 and TRBJ1-5, with a tentative D call TRBD1 (6 bases). Germline CDR1 is LGHNA and CDR2 is YSLEER. Trimming shortened V by 4 bases and J by 7 bases, and 11 bases separated the two germline ends. This CDR3 is built from 13 residues. Written as DNA, the CDR3 is TGCGCCAGCAGCCTAGGGGGAGGCCAGCCCCAGCATTTT. Protein sequence: CASSLGGGQPQHF.

The chain joins TRBV7-9 to TRBJ2-5; 10 bases line up with TRBD2. Trimming cost V 5 bases and J 5 bases; bases outside gene matches: 5. CDR1 SEHNR and CDR2 FQNEAQ come from the germline V gene (reference sequence). The CDR3 consists of 14 residues. The CDR3 loop is CASSTRTSGETQYF. The CDR3 nucleotides are TGTGCCAGCAGCACTAGGACTAGCGGTGAGACCCAGTACTTC.

J is TRBJ2-7 and V is TRBV30, with D hard to call. Trimming took 4 bases from V and 9 from J, leaving 16 bases between them. Germline CDR1 GTSNPN, CDR2 SVGIG (reference sequence). The CDR3 has 12 amino acids. DNA of the CDR3: TGTGCCTGGAACGTAGGTTCGAAGAGGCAGTACTTC. It is translated as CAWNVGSKRQYF.

The CDR3 DNA is TGTGCCAGCCGGATTGGACGACGAGAGACCCAGTACTTC. Translated: CASRIGRRETQYF. The rearrangement joins TRBV2 to TRBJ2-5; D is uncertain. V was pared by 8 bases and J by 4 bases, with 14 bases between. Germline V CDR1 and CDR2: SNHLY, FYNNEI. The CDR3 loop spans 13 amino acids. The full variable domain, rest sourced from reference TRBV2 and TRBJ2-5, is EPEVTQTPSHQVTQMGQEVILRCVPISNHLYFYWYRQILGQKVEFLVSFYNNEISEKSEIFDDQFSVERPDGSNFTLKIRSTKLEDSAMYFCASRIGRRETQYFGPGTRLLVL.

This chain connects TRBV29-1 to TRBJ1-2; D is ambiguous. The germline V gene encodes CDR1 SQVTM and CDR2 ANQGSEA. This CDR3 contains 12 residues. V dropped 4 bases and J dropped 7 bases, with 13 bases sitting between them. CDR3 region: CSVGDRLAGYTF. The DNA for the CDR3 is TGCAGCGTTGGGGATCGGTTAGCTGGCTACACCTTC.

CDR3 residues: CASSEDFTSGKYEQYF. CDR3 sequence (DNA): TGTGCCAGCAGTGAAGACTTTACTAGCGGGAAATACGAGCAGTACTTC. The chain combines TRBV6-1 with TRBJ2-7, with TRBD2 matching 10 bases. CDR1 and CDR2 from the germline V gene are MNHNS and SASEGT. The CDR3 is 16 residues long. Losses at the gene ends were 1 base for V and 4 bases for J; bases not matched to a gene: 7.